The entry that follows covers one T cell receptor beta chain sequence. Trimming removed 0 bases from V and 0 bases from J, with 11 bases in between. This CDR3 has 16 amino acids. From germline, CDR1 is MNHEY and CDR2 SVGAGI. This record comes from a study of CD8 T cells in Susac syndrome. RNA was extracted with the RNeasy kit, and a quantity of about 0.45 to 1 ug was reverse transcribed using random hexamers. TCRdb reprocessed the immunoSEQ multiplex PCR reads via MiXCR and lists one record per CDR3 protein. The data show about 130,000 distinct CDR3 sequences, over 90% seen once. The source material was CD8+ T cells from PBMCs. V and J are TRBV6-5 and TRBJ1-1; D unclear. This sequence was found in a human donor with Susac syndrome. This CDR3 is CASSYSSDDLNTEAFF. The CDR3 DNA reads TGTGCCAGCAGTTACTCGTCGGATGACCTGAACACTGAAGCTTTCTTT.